Only a few counts were recorded for the clone carrying this T cell receptor beta chain. The length of the CDR3 is 15 residues. V lost 2 bases and J 2 bases, leaving 7 bases between the germline ends. Per germline, CDR1 SGHAT and CDR2 FQNNGV. TCRdb reanalysed the RT-PCR reads using MiXCR and keeps one entry per CDR3 protein. The table includes more than 550,000 distinct CDR3 sequences, around 14% detected once. This clonotype was obtained from a female donor in good health, serving as a healthy control. The chain carries TRBV11-2 and TRBJ2-6; D remains ambiguous. Material: memory CD4+ T cells from blood. The CDR3 nucleotides read TGTGCCAGCAGCTTATCGGACCCTGGGGCCAACGTCCTGACTTTC. It specifies CASSLSDPGANVLTF. The full variable domain, with the rest looked up from reference TRBV11-2 and TRBJ2-6, is EAGVAQSPRYKIIEKRQSVAFWCNPISGHATLYWYQQILGQGPKLLIQFQNNGVVDDSQLPKDRFSAERLKGVDSTLKIQPAKLEDSAVYLCASSLSDPGANVLTFGAGSRLTVL.